A single sample is the source of the 10 T cell receptor beta chains below, sequenced in a study of T cell responses to AZD1222 COVID-19 vaccine. Generated by immunoSEQ multiplex PCR, the TCRdb table keeps only in-frame clones and is missing some. The sample has 95,000 to 150,000 clones, 90% seen once; the top ten hold 7.2%. The sequenced sample was peripheral blood, obtained on day 0 of AZD1222 vaccination. Receptors were obtained from an adult in good health.

V is TRBV18 and J is TRBJ1-5; 11 bases fit TRBD1. The V gene's germline CDR1 is KGHSH and CDR2 LQKENI. CDR3 size: 14 residues. V was pared by 4 bases and J by 5 bases, with 1 base of the junction left unmatched. CDR3 nucleotide sequence: TGTGCCAGCTCACGGGACAGGGGGGATCAGCCCCAGCATTTT. It codes for CASSRDRGDQPQHF.

This chain uses TRBV6-6 with TRBJ2-7; 7 nucleotides align to TRBD1. CDR3 length equals 17 residues. The V segment lost 5 bases and the J segment 5 bases; nucleotides outside the gene matches: 18. Germline V gives CDR1 MNHNY, CDR2 SVGAGI (reference sequence). The CDR3 spells CASSRFLTGLEENEQYF. CDR3 in DNA: TGTGCCAGCAGTCGATTCCTGACAGGGTTAGAAGAGAACGAGCAGTACTTC.

This clone was recorded once. The chain recombines TRBV2 with TRBJ2-1, with 8 positions matching TRBD2. The V gene end was trimmed by 4 bases and the J gene end by 6 bases; junction bases not matched to a gene: 8. CDR1 and CDR2 from the germline V gene are SNHLY and FYNNEI. The CDR3 loop spans 15 amino acids. The CDR3 DNA sequence: TGTGCCAGCAGTGGTTCGGGACTAGTGAGCAATGAGCAGTTCTTC. Translation gives CASSGSGLVSNEQFF.

This clone has a single count. This chain connects TRBV29-1 to TRBJ1-1; the D is unclear. This CDR3 region has 13 residues. Germline V lookup: CDR1 SQVTM, CDR2 ANQGSEA. V shed 2 bases and J shed 1 base, with 8 bases lying between them. The CDR3 nucleotides read TGCAGCGTTGAACGGACCGAGAACACTGAAGCTTTCTTT. Its protein is CSVERTENTEAFF. The whole variable domain, filled in from reference TRBV29-1 and TRBJ1-1, reads SAVISQKPSRDICQRGTSLTIQCQVDSQVTMMFWYRQQPGQSLTLIATANQGSEATYESGFVIDKFPISRPNLTFSTLTVSNMSPEDSSIYLCSVERTENTEAFFGQGTRLTVV.

The chain combines TRBV5-1 with TRBJ2-1, with TRBD2 matching over 11 bases. V dropped 4 bases and J dropped 5; count of bases not matched to a gene: 5. The CDR3 totals 15 residues. CDR1 is SGHRS, CDR2 YFSETQ, per germline. As DNA, the CDR3 is TGCGCCAGCAGCGTTAGCGGGAGGGGTGACAATGAGCAGTTCTTC. This codes for CASSVSGRGDNEQFF. The full variable domain, its missing parts supplied by reference TRBV5-1 and TRBJ2-1, is KAGVTQTPRYLIKTRGQQVTLSCSPISGHRSVSWYQQTPGQGLQFLFEYFSETQRNKGNFPGRFSGRQFSNSRSEMNVSTLELGDSALYLCASSVSGRGDNEQFFGPGTRLTVL.

The DNA for the CDR3 is TGTGCCAGCAGCTTCCGGGGAGGGCAAGAGACCCAGTACTTC. This sequence encodes CASSFRGGQETQYF. V and J are TRBV5-4 and TRBJ2-5, with 7 bases aligning to TRBD2. Germline V lookup: CDR1 SGHNT, CDR2 YYREEE (reference sequence). The CDR3 runs 14 residues. V shed 2 bases and J 2 bases; nucleotides not matched to a gene: 3. Combining the CDR3 with reference TRBV5-4 and TRBJ2-5 gives the whole variable domain ETGVTQSPTHLIKTRGQQVTLRCSSQSGHNTVSWYQQALGQGPQFIFQYYREEENGRGNFPPRFSGLQFPNYSSELNVNALELDDSALYLCASSFRGGQETQYFGPGTRLLVL.

This chain connects TRBV2 to TRBJ1-1, with 11 nucleotides matching TRBD1. The germline V gene has CDR1 SNHLY and CDR2 FYNNEI. The CDR3 loop spans 17 amino acids. After removal of 3 bases from V and 3 bases from J, the junction contained 9 bases not matched to a gene. CDR3 region: CASSDPAGTGGYTEAFF. CDR3 coding DNA: TGTGCCAGCAGTGATCCCGCCGGGACAGGGGGATACACTGAAGCTTTCTTT.

This chain connects TRBV27 to TRBJ2-3; TRBD2 is a possible D gene (6 bases). The V gene's germline CDR1 is MNHEY and CDR2 SMNVEV (reference sequence). The CDR3 has 13 residues. Trimming took off 6 bases at V and 3 bases at J, with 10 bases between the two ends. In nucleotides, the CDR3 is TGTGCCAGCAGGCAGACTAGTACAGATACGCAGTATTTT. Translating gives CASRQTSTDTQYF.

The rearrangement joins TRBV6-2 or TRBV6-3 to TRBJ2-5; 9 bases line up with TRBD1. V lost 2 bases to trimming and J lost 3 bases; unmatched junction nucleotides: 7. The CDR3 covers 16 residues. Germline assignment: CDR1 MNHEY and CDR2 SVGEGT. The DNA for the CDR3 is TGTGCCAGCAGTTACCGGGGACAGGGTCTGAAAGAGACCCAGTACTTC. It yields the protein CASSYRGQGLKETQYF.

The chain links TRBV29-1 to TRBJ1-2, with 11 bases lining up with TRBD1. V lost 5 bases and J lost 5; bases outside the gene matches: 4. CDR3 length equals 13 residues. Germline V gene lookup returns CDR1 SQVTM and CDR2 ANQGSEA. The CDR3 sequence: CSVTGQGAYGYTF. The DNA for the CDR3 is TGCAGCGTTACCGGACAGGGGGCATATGGCTACACCTTC.